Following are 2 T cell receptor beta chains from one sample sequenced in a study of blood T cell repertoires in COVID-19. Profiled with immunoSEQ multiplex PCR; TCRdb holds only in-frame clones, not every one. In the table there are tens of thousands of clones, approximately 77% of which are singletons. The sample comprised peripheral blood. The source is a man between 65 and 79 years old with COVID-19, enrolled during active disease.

The CDR3 here is CASSYSRDTYYNEQFF. CDR3 nucleotide sequence: TGTGCCAGCAGTTACTCCCGGGACACCTATTACAATGAGCAGTTCTTC. This rearrangement joins TRBV6-5 to TRBJ2-1; perhaps TRBD1 as D (6 bases). Germline V gene sequence: CDR1 MNHEY, CDR2 SVGAGI. The CDR3 totals 16 residues. V lost 0 bases to trimming and J lost 4 bases, with 13 bases between them.

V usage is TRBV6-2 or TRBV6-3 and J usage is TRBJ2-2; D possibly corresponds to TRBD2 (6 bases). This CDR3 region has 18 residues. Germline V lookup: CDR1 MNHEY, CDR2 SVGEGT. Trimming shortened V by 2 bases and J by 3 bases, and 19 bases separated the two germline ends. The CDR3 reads CASSYPGGGARDTGELFF. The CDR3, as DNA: TGTGCCAGCAGTTACCCCGGGGGTGGGGCGCGAGACACCGGGGAGCTGTTTTTT.